Listed below are T cell receptor beta chains from one sample, sequenced in a study of blood T cell repertoires in COVID-19. The data were produced by immunoSEQ multiplex PCR, yet TCRdb's version contains in-frame clones alone and is incomplete. This sample has approximately 150,000 clones, with approximately 87% found just once. The sample taken for sequencing was peripheral blood. These TCRs come from a man in his forties or fifties who had recovered from COVID-19. The CDR3 runs from the conserved cysteine through the conserved F or W.

J | V | CDR3
TRBJ1-2 | TRBV7-2 | CASSLTGGLSNYGYTF
TRBJ2-1 | TRBV6-5 | CASSIQGPYNEQFF
TRBJ1-1 | TRBV27 | CASSLLSDTEAFF
TRBJ1-1 | TRBV5-4 | CASSLGRQNTEAFF
TRBJ1-6 | TRBV18 | CASSKNREQNSPLHF
TRBJ1-1 | TRBV27 | CASSFPGANTEAFF
TRBJ2-3 | TRBV5-1 | CASSLEGRLVGTDTQYF
TRBJ2-5 | TRBV6-2/TRBV6-3 | CASSYSVGAGGPGETQYF
TRBJ2-1 | TRBV24-1 | CATSAKTTYNEQFF
TRBJ2-5 | TRBV7-2 | CASRENGLDGETQYF
TRBJ2-2 | TRBV30 | CAWRIQGRSGELFF
TRBJ1-2 | TRBV5-1 | CASSPYPDSYGYTF
TRBJ2-2 | TRBV13 | CASSLTRDRGSTGELFF
TRBJ2-7 | TRBV19 | CASSPRDRDTREQYF
TRBJ1-1 | TRBV7-2 | CASSLDVRGVTEAFF
TRBJ2-7 | TRBV12-5 | CASGLAWGQGLTEQYF
TRBJ1-2 | TRBV2 | CASSDSYGYTF
TRBJ2-7 | TRBV11-2 | CASTLTGTGSFEQYF
TRBJ2-7 | TRBV27 | CASSPGRGSYEQYF
TRBJ2-2 | TRBV9 | CASNGGSGELFF
TRBJ2-2 | TRBV6-5 | CASSTLGGETGELFF
TRBJ1-1 | TRBV27 | CASSLVQVSTEAFF
TRBJ2-7 | TRBV6-5 | CASSGTAYEQYF
TRBJ1-1 | TRBV5-1 | CASSLRTGTLQTMVSTEAFF
TRBJ1-2 | TRBV2 | CASSATPNYGYTF
TRBJ1-2 | TRBV4-2 | CASSQDGQRSGYTF
TRBJ2-3 | TRBV5-6 | CASREIAGVTDTQYF
TRBJ1-2 | TRBV4-1 | CASSQDRASNYGYTF
TRBJ1-1 | TRBV6-1 | CASSENRVQWNTEAFF
TRBJ2-2 | TRBV29-1 | CSVAPPRGTGELFF
TRBJ1-5 | TRBV19 | CASNRERQPQHF
TRBJ1-5 | TRBV5-1 | CASSLNGEPQHF
TRBJ2-7 | TRBV4-1 | CASSLGQGTFGEQYF
TRBJ2-2 | TRBV9 | CASSVATRGNTGELFF
TRBJ2-2 | TRBV5-1 | CASSLGQGGTGELFF
TRBJ1-1 | TRBV4-3 | CASSPTGTTEAFF
TRBJ2-5 | TRBV9 | CASSVVWGPQETQYF
TRBJ1-6 | TRBV9 | CASSVGTAYNSPLHF
TRBJ2-1 | TRBV7-2 | CASSYRTGGAGTYNEQFF
TRBJ2-7 | TRBV19 | CASSMTSGVREQYF
TRBJ1-6 | TRBV2 | CASRLTTGGQYNSPLHF
TRBJ1-1 | TRBV6-5 | CASSSQGVNTEAFF
TRBJ1-1 | TRBV11-2 | CASSSWIQGDYTEAFF